Presented here are 26 T cell receptor beta chains from one specimen sequenced in a study of CD8+CD57+ T cells in acquired aplastic anemia. Genomic DNA was employed as the template in profiling TCR beta VDJ and CDR3. Each CDR3 protein is one row after TCRdb ran MiXCR on the reads. The data contain over 150,000 distinct CDR3 sequences, around 40% of them singletons. The sequencing input was sorted CD4+, CD8+, or CD8+CD57+ T cells (not recorded which) from PBMCs. The receptors stem from a human donor in good health.

This clonotype was picked up a small number of times. The chain employs TRBV12-3 or TRBV12-4 and TRBJ2-5, with 14 bases that match TRBD2. This CDR3 is 19 amino acids long. J gave up 4 bases and V 6 bases, and 16 bases lay outside the gene matches. CDR3 region: CASSPVTSGGAWSRETQYF. The CDR3, as DNA: TGTGCCAGCAGCCCCGTGACTAGCGGGGGGGCTTGGTCCAGAGAGACCCAGTACTTC.

This clonotype has more than one count but fewer than ten. This chain uses TRBV29-1 with TRBJ2-2; 11 bases are a match to TRBD2. From germline, CDR1 is SQVTM and CDR2 ANQGSEA. CDR3 length: 15 residues. The V gene end was trimmed by 3 bases and the J gene end by 7 bases; junction bases not matched to a gene: 7. For the CDR3, the DNA is TGCAGCGTTGAGGGTAGCGGGGGGGCTATCGGGGAGCTGTTTTTT. Translating it yields CSVEGSGGAIGELFF.

At least ten counts were recorded for this clonotype. The chain has TRBV6-4 and TRBJ2-1; D ambiguous. The germline V gene has CDR1 MRHNA and CDR2 SNTAGT. CDR3 length: 15 residues. With 4 bases removed from V and 0 bases from J, the gap between germline ends came to 10 bases. The CDR3 protein is CASSGGRGSYNEQFF. CDR3 sequence (DNA): TGTGCCAGCAGTGGAGGCAGAGGCTCCTACAATGAGCAGTTCTTC.

This clonotype was found many times. The V gene is TRBV12-3 or TRBV12-4, the J gene TRBJ2-7, with 8 nucleotides matching TRBD2. This CDR3 is built from 14 residues. V shed 5 bases, J shed 8 bases, and the junction held 11 bases outside the gene matches. CDR3 region: CASSQAGANLKQYF. CDR3 DNA: TGTGCCAGCAGTCAAGCGGGAGCTAACCTTAAGCAGTACTTC.

This chain connects TRBV7-2 to TRBJ1-2; TRBD1 matches 7 bases. CDR1 SGHTA and CDR2 FQGNSA come from the germline V gene. V lost 3 bases to trimming and J lost 0 bases; unmatched junction nucleotides: 4. This CDR3 spans 15 amino acids. The CDR3 here is CASSLTGTSNYGYTF. CDR3 DNA sequence: TGTGCCAGCAGCTTGACAGGGACTTCTAACTATGGCTACACCTTC.

This clonotype showed up many times. The V call is TRBV7-9, the J call TRBJ1-4; 8 positions agree with TRBD1. The CDR3 extends over 15 amino acids. Germline trimming cut 5 bases from V and 4 bases from J; bases unmatched to any gene: 6. Germline-derived CDR1 and CDR2 are SEHNR and FQNEAQ (reference sequence). In DNA, the CDR3 is TGTGCCAGCAGCCAATCAGGGGGCATTAATGAAAAACTGTTTTTT. This sequence encodes CASSQSGGINEKLFF.

This clonotype was seen ten or more times. The CDR3: CASSLTPYEQYF. The CDR3 DNA is TGTGCCAGCAGCTTGACCCCCTACGAGCAGTACTTC. The chain uses TRBV5-4 and TRBJ2-7; D not certain. CDR3 length: 12 amino acids. Deletions cut 1 base from V and 2 bases from J, with 4 bases between. Germline V gives CDR1 SGHNT, CDR2 YYREEE (reference sequence).

About this clonotype itself: It may be a read error: a sequence one base away is much more abundant. V is TRBV11-2 and J is TRBJ2-1; weak D call: TRBD2 (5 bases). Germline-derived CDR1 and CDR2 are SGHAT and FQNNGV. The CDR3 loop spans 15 amino acids. The CDR3 coding sequence is TGTGCCAGCAGTCGGGGTCCCCCTGATTACAATGAGCAGCTCTTC. It translates to CASSRGPPDYNEQLF.

Points on this clonotype: The junction departs from the called germline gene at one end, perhaps through a read error. The chain carries TRBV10-1 and TRBJ2-2; 7 bases are shared with TRBD1. Germline lookup yields CDR1 WNHNN and CDR2 SYGVQD (reference sequence). This CDR3 has 14 amino acids. The chain's CDR3 is CASRDNLNTGELVF. The CDR3 DNA sequence: TGCGCCAGCAGAGACAATCTGAACACAGGGGAGCTGGTTTTT.

This clonotype was seen many times. The V and J genes are TRBV5-1 and TRBJ2-1; the D is unclear. Looked up from germline, CDR1 is SGHRS and CDR2 is YFSETQ. CDR3 length equals 15 residues. Trimming left V 0 bases short and J 0 bases short, with 7 bases between. The CDR3 spells CASSLVGPSYNEQFF. Written as DNA, the CDR3 is TGCGCCAGCAGCTTGGTTGGCCCCTCCTACAATGAGCAGTTCTTC.

A word on this clonotype: A read error may explain this, as a much larger clone is one base away. The V gene is TRBV7-2, the J gene TRBJ2-5, with unresolved D. Trimming removed 3 bases at V and 5 bases at J, with 16 bases between. CDR3 length: 15 residues. Looked up from germline, CDR1 is SGHTA and CDR2 is FQGNSA. CDR3 loop: CTSSFYDAWGETQYF. The DNA of the CDR3 is TGTACCAGCAGCTTTTACGACGCGTGGGGTGAGACCCAGTACTTC.

The V and J genes are TRBV29-1 and TRBJ1-5; 7 bases match TRBD1. J lost 3 bases, V lost 4 bases, and 3 bases had no gene match. Germline CDR1 SQVTM, CDR2 ANQGSEA. The CDR3 contains 13 residues. The CDR3 sequence is CSVGQGLNQPQHF. Written as DNA, the CDR3 is TGCAGCGTTGGACAGGGACTCAATCAGCCCCAGCATTTT. Together with reference TRBV29-1 and TRBJ1-5, the CDR3 gives the full variable domain: SAVISQKPSRDICQRGTSLTIQCQVDSQVTMMFWYRQQPGQSLTLIATANQGSEATYESGFVIDKFPISRPNLTFSTLTVSNMSPEDSSIYLCSVGQGLNQPQHFGDGTRLSIL.

This clonotype was seen ten or more times. This sequence joins TRBV6-1 and TRBJ2-7; 8 bases map to TRBD1. The CDR3 extends over 15 amino acids. Looked up from germline, CDR1 is MNHNS and CDR2 is SASEGT. J lost 2 bases, V lost 6 bases, and 9 bases had no gene match. Here the CDR3 DNA reads TGTGCCAGCAGGGCGGGGACAGGAGGAGCCTACGAGCAGTACTTC. This encodes CASRAGTGGAYEQYF.

This clonotype has a count of ten or more. The rearrangement uses TRBV25-1 and TRBJ1-2; D is undetermined. Germline CDR1 and CDR2: MGHDK and SYGVNS. The CDR3 covers 13 residues. V was pared by 5 bases and J by 0 bases, with 7 bases between. This CDR3 is CASSPSTNYGYTF. In DNA form, the CDR3 reads TGTGCCAGCAGTCCGTCAACTAACTATGGCTACACCTTC.

Note on this clonotype: A much larger clone differs from this one at a single base, so this may be a read error. The chain employs TRBV9 and TRBJ2-1, with 9 bases matching TRBD2. The V gene's germline CDR1 is SGDLS and CDR2 YYNGEE. This CDR3 contains 15 residues. The CDR3 sequence is CASSVGLAEYNGQFF. Written as DNA, the CDR3 is TGTGCCAGCAGCGTAGGACTAGCGGAGTACAATGGGCAGTTCTTC. Full variable domain (rest looked up from reference TRBV9 and TRBJ2-1): DSGVTQTPKHLITATGQRVTLRCSPRSGDLSVYWYQQSLDQGLQFLIQYYNGEERAKGNILERFSAQQFPDLHSELNLSSLELGDSALYFCASSVGLAEYNGQFFGPGTRLTVL.

V gene TRBV19 combines with J gene TRBJ2-3; D may be TRBD1 (6 bases). Trimming took 6 bases from V and 5 from J, leaving 21 bases between them. The CDR3 covers 16 residues. Germline V gives CDR1 LNHDA, CDR2 SQIVND (reference sequence). CDR3 sequence: CASSADRRPILDTQYF. The CDR3 nucleotides read TGTGCCAGTAGCGCCGACAGGCGCCCGATTTTAGATACGCAGTATTTT.

J is TRBJ2-3 and V is TRBV15; the D gene is possibly TRBD2 (6 bases). This CDR3 contains 15 residues. Germline CDR1 is LNHNV and CDR2 is YYDKDF (reference sequence). V lost 3 bases and J lost 4, with 14 bases in between. DNA for the CDR3: TGTGCCACCAGCAGGGGGGGAGAGGTAGCAGATACGCAGTATTTT. Protein: CATSRGGEVADTQYF. The full variable domain, rest sourced from reference TRBV15 and TRBJ2-3, is DAMVIQNPRYQVTQFGKPVTLSCSQTLNHNVMYWYQQKSSQAPKLLFHYYDKDFNNEADTPDNFQSRRPNTSFCFLDIRSPGLGDTAMYLCATSRGGEVADTQYFGPGTRLTVL.

This clonotype has at least ten counts. This rearrangement joins TRBV5-1 to TRBJ2-5; 7 positions match TRBD1. Looked up from germline, CDR1 is SGHRS and CDR2 is YFSETQ. V dropped 4 bases and J dropped 1; count of bases not matched to a gene: 7. The CDR3 is made up of 15 amino acids. CDR3 region: CASSGMGQTQETQYF. The CDR3 coding sequence is TGCGCCAGCAGCGGGATGGGACAGACCCAAGAGACCCAGTACTTC.

Many counts were recorded for this clonotype. This chain joins TRBV6-4 and TRBJ2-7, with D maybe TRBD2 (6 bases). V was clipped by 10 bases and J by 1 base, with 23 bases between them. Germline V gene sequence: CDR1 MRHNA, CDR2 SNTAGT. There are 16 residues in the CDR3. The CDR3 DNA reads TGTGCCACGGGGGTGGGGAAACCGGGACGATCCTACGAGCAGTACTTC. Translation: CATGVGKPGRSYEQYF.

This clonotype has ten or more counts. This sequence joins TRBV19 and TRBJ1-5; 7 nucleotides line up with TRBD1. The V and J ends lost 7 bases and 1 base, in that order; junction bases with no gene match: 7. Germline V gene data show CDR1 as LNHDA and CDR2 as SQIVND (reference sequence). The CDR3 sequence is 15 residues long. This chain's CDR3 is CASTPDRLSNQPQHF. The CDR3 region has the DNA TGTGCCAGTACCCCGGACAGGTTAAGCAATCAGCCCCAGCATTTT.

The CDR3 DNA is TGCGCCAGCAGCTTGGGAGGTAATGAAGCTTTCTTT. This codes for CASSLGGNEAFF. The chain joins TRBV5-1 to TRBJ1-1, with no clear D. Looked up from germline, CDR1 is SGHRS and CDR2 is YFSETQ. The CDR3 loop spans 12 amino acids. V shed 0 bases and J shed 7 bases, with 7 bases lying between them.

The CDR3 region is CASSVARERDSPLHF. In DNA, the CDR3 is TGTGCCAGCAGCGTAGCGAGAGAGAGGGATTCACCCCTCCACTTT. This chain links TRBV9 with TRBJ1-6, with D unresolved. The CDR3 spans 15 residues. V lost 0 bases and J lost 8, with 12 bases in between. Germline assignment: CDR1 SGDLS and CDR2 YYNGEE. Supplemented by reference TRBV9 and TRBJ1-6, the full variable domain reads DSGVTQTPKHLITATGQRVTLRCSPRSGDLSVYWYQQSLDQGLQFLIQYYNGEERAKGNILERFSAQQFPDLHSELNLSSLELGDSALYFCASSVARERDSPLHFGNGTRLTVT.

This clonotype was observed many times. The chain employs TRBV7-9 and TRBJ2-1; D uncertain. The CDR3 is 13 amino acids. The germline CDR1 and CDR2 sequences are SEHNR and FQNEAQ (reference sequence). The germline V and J ends were trimmed by 4 bases and 6 bases, with 10 bases remaining between them. The CDR3 DNA reads as TGTGCCAGCAGCTGGCCCCCTAGCAATGAGCAGTTCTTC. Protein: CASSWPPSNEQFF.

The V and J genes are TRBV19 and TRBJ2-1, with D possibly TRBD2 on 5 matching bases. Germline values: CDR1 LNHDA, CDR2 SQIVND (reference sequence). Trimming took off 5 bases at V and 5 bases at J, with 25 bases between the two ends. The CDR3 contains 18 residues. Written as DNA, the CDR3 is TGTGCCAGTAGTTTGAGACATCTTGGCGGGCAACCCCACAATGAGCAGTTCTTC. Residues: CASSLRHLGGQPHNEQFF.

This clonotype turned up a few times. The chain couples TRBV12-3 or TRBV12-4 to TRBJ2-2; TRBD1 might be the D (6 bases). The CDR3 contains 16 residues. V was trimmed by 4 bases and J by 6 bases, leaving 18 bases between them. In nucleotides, the CDR3 is TGTGCCAGCAGTTACAGGGCGGCTGCGCCCGCCGGGGAGCTGTTTTTT. It specifies CASSYRAAAPAGELFF.

This clonotype showed up just a few times. This rearrangement joins TRBV18 to TRBJ2-4; D is unresolved. V was shortened by 3 bases and J by 0 bases, with 6 bases between the two germline ends. The CDR3 length is 14 residues. Germline lookup yields CDR1 KGHSH and CDR2 LQKENI. CDR3: CASSPTVAKNIQYF. CDR3 nucleotides: TGTGCCAGCTCACCGACTGTAGCCAAAAACATTCAGTACTTC. The variable domain in full, with the rest retrieved from reference TRBV18 and TRBJ2-4, is NAGVMQNPRHLVRRRGQEARLRCSPMKGHSHVYWYRQLPEEGLKFMVYLQKENIIDESGMPKERFSAEFPKEGPSILRIQQVVRGDSAAYFCASSPTVAKNIQYFGAGTRLSVL.